Listed below are T cell receptor beta chains from one sample, sequenced in a study of T cell repertoires in cytomegalovirus infection. Their antigens remain unidentified. MiXCR was run by TCRdb on the reads, yielding one entry per CDR3 protein. This repertoire shows about 920,000 distinct CDR3 sequences, less than 35% found once; its top ten account for more than 13%. The specimen was cultured CD8+ T cells from PBMCs, collected from culture after CMV antigen stimulation. Receptors were obtained from a human donor in good health (CMV status not recorded). Some clones in this sample may be carry-over from other donors' samples. The CDR3 runs from the conserved cysteine through the conserved F or W.

j_gene | v_gene | CDR3aa
TRBJ2-2 | TRBV11-2 | CASSWWGGANTGELFF
TRBJ2-5 | TRBV11-2 | CASSLPRGIETQYF
TRBJ2-1 | TRBV9 | CASSVRGEAYNEQFF
TRBJ1-2 | TRBV27 | CASSFGTGVLYGYTF
TRBJ1-6 | TRBV7-9 | CASSLGKTGSYGNSPLHF
TRBJ2-3 | TRBV24-1 | CATSDPGEGRDTQYF
TRBJ2-3 | TRBV7-9 | CASSASGTSGGSTDTQYF
TRBJ2-1 | TRBV7-9 | CANSSPFDEQFF
TRBJ2-2 | TRBV7-9 | CASSFPESNTGELFF
TRBJ2-1 | TRBV6-2/TRBV6-3 | CASSYFGVADEQFF
TRBJ2-3 | TRBV7-8 | CASSSLAGDDTQYF
TRBJ2-1 | TRBV2 | CASEMYNEQFF
TRBJ2-1 | TRBV7-6 | CASSAGTSFLDEQFF
TRBJ1-1 | TRBV13 | CASSLAPLDRARTNTEAFF
TRBJ1-5 | TRBV20-1 | CSAQVGAGNQPQHF
TRBJ2-1 | TRBV4-1 | CASSQLLPYNEQFF
TRBJ2-1 | TRBV4-1 | CASSGELTTNEQFF
TRBJ1-1 | TRBV7-6 | CASSRLNTEAFF
TRBJ2-7 | TRBV11-2 | CASKESLDYEQYF
TRBJ2-1 | TRBV5-1 | CASSLGRGDTIGDEQFF
TRBJ2-2 | TRBV27 | CASRKGGGGGELFF
TRBJ2-7 | TRBV6-1 | CASSSSYTGSYEQYF
TRBJ1-3 | TRBV7-9 | CASSLVEQGLNSGNTIYF
TRBJ2-3 | TRBV7-9 | CASSLDSRDTQYF
TRBJ2-3 | TRBV12-3/TRBV12-4 | CASSLTGSGAQYF